Sequencing of this T cell receptor beta chain was carried out in a study of human T cells and chemical hapten exposure. The table lists this clonotype with a count of one. V was clipped by 1 base and J by 5 bases; unmatched bases: 13. The length of the CDR3 is 19 residues. The sample's time point: patch test 2, 6 weeks after DPC sensitization. Documented treatment: therapeutic diphenylcyclopropenone sensitization with weekly scalp DPC. TCRdb reprocessed the RACE reads via MiXCR and lists one record per CDR3 protein. Here the sample spans 90,000 to 110,000 distinct CDR3 sequences, about a tenth being singletons.

The specimen comprised whole blood, sampled in connection with sensitization to the hapten diphenylcyclopropenone (DPC). This sequence joins TRBV12-3 or TRBV12-4 and TRBJ2-2; 10 bases agree with TRBD1. This TCR was sampled from a woman aged 40 to 55 with alopecia areata. Some clones in this sample may be carry-over from other donors' samples. CDR3 DNA: TGTGCCAGCAGTTTAGAGAGGGGTCGGACAGGGGGAAAAACCGGGGAGCTGTTTTTT. As protein: CASSLERGRTGGKTGELFF.